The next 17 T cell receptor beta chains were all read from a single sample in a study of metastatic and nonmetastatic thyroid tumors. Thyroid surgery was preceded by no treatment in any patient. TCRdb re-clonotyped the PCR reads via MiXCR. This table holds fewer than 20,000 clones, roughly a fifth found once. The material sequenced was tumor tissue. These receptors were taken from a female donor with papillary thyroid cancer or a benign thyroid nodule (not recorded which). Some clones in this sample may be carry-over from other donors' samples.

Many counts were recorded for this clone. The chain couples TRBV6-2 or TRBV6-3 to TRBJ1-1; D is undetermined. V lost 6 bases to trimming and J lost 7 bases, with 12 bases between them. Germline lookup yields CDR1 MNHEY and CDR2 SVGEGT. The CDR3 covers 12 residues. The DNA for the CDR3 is TGTGCCAGCAGACTCTTCACGGGTGAAGCTTTCTTT. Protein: CASRLFTGEAFF.

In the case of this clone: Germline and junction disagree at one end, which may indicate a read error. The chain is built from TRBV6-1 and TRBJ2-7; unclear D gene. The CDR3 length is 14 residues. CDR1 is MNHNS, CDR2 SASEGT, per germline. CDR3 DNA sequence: TGTGCCAGCAGTGAAGGGCTACCTAATTACGAGCAGTGCTTC. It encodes CASSEGLPNYEQCF.

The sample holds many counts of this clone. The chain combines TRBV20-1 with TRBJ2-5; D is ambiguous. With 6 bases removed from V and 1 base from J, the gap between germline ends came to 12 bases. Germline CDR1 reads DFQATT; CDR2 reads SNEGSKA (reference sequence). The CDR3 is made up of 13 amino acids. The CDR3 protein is CSAPLVGQETQYF. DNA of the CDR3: TGCAGTGCCCCCCTCGTGGGCCAAGAGACCCAGTACTTC.

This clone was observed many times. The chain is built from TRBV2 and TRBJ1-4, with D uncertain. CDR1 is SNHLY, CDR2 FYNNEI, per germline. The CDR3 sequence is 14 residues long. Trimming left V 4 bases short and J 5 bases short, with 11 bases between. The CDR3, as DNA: TGTGCCAGCAGTGTCTGGGAAGGGAATGAAAAACTGTTTTTT. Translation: CASSVWEGNEKLFF. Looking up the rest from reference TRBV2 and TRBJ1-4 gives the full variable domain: EPEVTQTPSHQVTQMGQEVILRCVPISNHLYFYWYRQILGQKVEFLVSFYNNEISEKSEIFDDQFSVERPDGSNFTLKIRSTKLEDSAMYFCASSVWEGNEKLFFGSGTQLSVL.

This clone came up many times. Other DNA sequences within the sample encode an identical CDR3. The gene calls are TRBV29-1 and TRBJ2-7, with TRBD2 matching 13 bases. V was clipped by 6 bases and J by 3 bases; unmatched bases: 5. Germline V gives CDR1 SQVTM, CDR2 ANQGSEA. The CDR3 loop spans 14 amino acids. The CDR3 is CSVSGLAGFYEQYF. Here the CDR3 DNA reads TGCAGCGTCTCGGGACTAGCGGGGTTCTACGAGCAGTACTTC.

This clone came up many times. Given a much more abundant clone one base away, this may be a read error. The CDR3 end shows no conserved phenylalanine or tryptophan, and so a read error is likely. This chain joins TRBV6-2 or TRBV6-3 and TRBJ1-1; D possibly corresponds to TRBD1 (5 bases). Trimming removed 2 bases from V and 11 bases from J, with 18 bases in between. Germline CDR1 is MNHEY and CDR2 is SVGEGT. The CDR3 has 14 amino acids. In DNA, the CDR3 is TGTGCCAGCAGTTACCCTGGGACTTCAGGAGAGGCTTTCTCT. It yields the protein CASSYPGTSGEAFS.

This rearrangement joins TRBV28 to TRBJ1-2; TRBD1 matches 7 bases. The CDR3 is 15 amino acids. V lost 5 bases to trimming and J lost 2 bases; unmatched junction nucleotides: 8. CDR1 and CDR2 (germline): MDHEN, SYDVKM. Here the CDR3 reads CASSLQTGSNYGYTF. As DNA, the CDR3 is TGTGCCAGCAGTCTACAGACAGGGTCCAACTATGGCTACACCTTC.

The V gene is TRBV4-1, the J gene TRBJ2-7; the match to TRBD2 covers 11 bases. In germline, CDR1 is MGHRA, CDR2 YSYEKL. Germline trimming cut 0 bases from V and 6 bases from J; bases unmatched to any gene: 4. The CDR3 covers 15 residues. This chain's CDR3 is CASSQDPSGRPEQYF. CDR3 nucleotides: TGCGCCAGCAGCCAAGATCCTAGCGGGAGGCCCGAGCAGTACTTC.

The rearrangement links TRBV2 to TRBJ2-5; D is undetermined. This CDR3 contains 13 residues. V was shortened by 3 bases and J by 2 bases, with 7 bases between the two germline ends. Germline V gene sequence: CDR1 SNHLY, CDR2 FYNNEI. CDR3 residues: CASSEARQETQYF. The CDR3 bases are TGTGCCAGCAGTGAGGCGCGGCAAGAGACCCAGTACTTC.

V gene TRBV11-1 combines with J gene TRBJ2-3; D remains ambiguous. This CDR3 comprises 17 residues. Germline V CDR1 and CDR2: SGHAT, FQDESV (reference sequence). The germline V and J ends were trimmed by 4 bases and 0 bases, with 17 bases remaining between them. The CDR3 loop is CASSWPPGRLSTDTQYF. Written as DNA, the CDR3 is TGTGCCAGCAGCTGGCCCCCAGGCCGCCTTAGCACAGATACGCAGTATTTT. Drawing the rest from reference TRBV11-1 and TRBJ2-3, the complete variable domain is EAEVAQSPRYKITEKSQAVAFWCDPISGHATLYWYRQILGQGPELLVQFQDESVVDDSQLPKDRFSAERLKGVDSTLKIQPAELGDSAMYLCASSWPPGRLSTDTQYFGPGTRLTVL.

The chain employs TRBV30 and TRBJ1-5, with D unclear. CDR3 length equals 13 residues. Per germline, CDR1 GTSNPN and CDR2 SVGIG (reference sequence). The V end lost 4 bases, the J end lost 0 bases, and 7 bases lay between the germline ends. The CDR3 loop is CAWTPDSNQPQHF. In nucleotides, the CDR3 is TGTGCCTGGACACCCGATAGCAATCAGCCCCAGCATTTT.

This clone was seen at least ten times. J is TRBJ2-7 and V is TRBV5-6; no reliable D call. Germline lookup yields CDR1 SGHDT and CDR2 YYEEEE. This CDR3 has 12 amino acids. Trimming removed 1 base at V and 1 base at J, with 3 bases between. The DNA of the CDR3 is TGTGCCAGCAGCTTGAGATCCTACGAGCAGTACTTC. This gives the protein CASSLRSYEQYF. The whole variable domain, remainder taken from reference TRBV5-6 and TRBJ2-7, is DAGVTQSPTHLIKTRGQQVTLRCSPKSGHDTVSWYQQALGQGPQFIFQYYEEEERQRGNFPDRFSGHQFPNYSSELNVNALLLGDSALYLCASSLRSYEQYFGPGTRLTVT.

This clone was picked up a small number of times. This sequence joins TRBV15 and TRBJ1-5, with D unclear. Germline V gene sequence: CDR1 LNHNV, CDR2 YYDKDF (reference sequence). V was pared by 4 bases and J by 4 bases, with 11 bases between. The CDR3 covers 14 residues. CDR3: CATSTNTGNQPQHF. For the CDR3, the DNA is TGTGCCACCAGCACGAACACGGGGAATCAGCCCCAGCATTTT.

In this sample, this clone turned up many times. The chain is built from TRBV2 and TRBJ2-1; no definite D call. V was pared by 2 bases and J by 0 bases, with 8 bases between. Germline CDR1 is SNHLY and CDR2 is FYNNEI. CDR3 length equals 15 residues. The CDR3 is CASSERVSSYNEQFF. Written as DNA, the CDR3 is TGTGCCAGCAGTGAACGCGTCAGCTCCTACAATGAGCAGTTCTTC.

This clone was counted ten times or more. CDR3 DNA: TGTGCCAGCAAGCGGTTACCCGGGGGAGAGACCCAGTACTTC. Protein: CASKRLPGGETQYF. The chain employs TRBV2 and TRBJ2-5, with a possible D match to TRBD2 (6 bases). V was cut by 7 bases and J by 4 bases, with 16 bases left in between. The CDR3 is 14 amino acids. Per the germline V gene, CDR1 is SNHLY and CDR2 is FYNNEI.

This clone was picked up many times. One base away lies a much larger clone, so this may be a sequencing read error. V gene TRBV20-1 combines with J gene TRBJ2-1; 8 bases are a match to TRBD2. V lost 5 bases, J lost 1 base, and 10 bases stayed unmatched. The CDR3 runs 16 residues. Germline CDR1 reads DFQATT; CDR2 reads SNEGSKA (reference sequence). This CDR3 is CSARHLAGSSYNEQFF. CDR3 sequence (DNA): TGCAGTGCTCGGCATTTAGCGGGAAGTTCCTACAATGAGCAGTTCTTC.

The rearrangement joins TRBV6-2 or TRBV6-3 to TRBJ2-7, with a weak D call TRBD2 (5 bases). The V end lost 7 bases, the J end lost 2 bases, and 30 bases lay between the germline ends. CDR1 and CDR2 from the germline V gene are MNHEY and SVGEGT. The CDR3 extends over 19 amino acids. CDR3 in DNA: TGTGCCAGCACCCGACGGGAAAACCTGGCCGACGGGAAAACCTACGAGCAGTACTTC. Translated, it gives CASTRRENLADGKTYEQYF.